Included here is one TCR beta chain sequence, with context. Its antigen is not yet known. The input lacks base qualities; no much larger clone sits a single base away. The library was prepared using the immunoSEQ multiplex PCR assay. For the multiplex PCR, a mixture combining 60 forward primers for TCR Vbeta segments and 13 reverse primers for TCR Jbeta segments was used. Amplification of the CDR3 region of rearranged TCR beta genes was performed with a multiplex PCR assay on genomic DNA. On the Illumina HiSeq System, the amplified TCR beta libraries were sequenced as 87-base-pair reads. On the study's bioinformatics: In a later analysis, around 80 million unique TCR beta chains were counted across the roughly 700 repertoires, and roughly 11 million of these chains were shared by at least two donors. A nearest-neighbor algorithm error-corrected the raw reads and collapsed the reads into unique sequences, merging closely related sequences to remove PCR and sequencing errors. CDR3 sequences were aligned to IMGT reference sequences to assign V, D and J gene segments. For a sequence to be retained, at least a six-nucleotide match to both a V gene segment and a J gene segment was required. Rearrangements were called productive when the CDR3 lacked stop codons and stayed in frame with V and J; all others were non-productive. CDR3 was defined according to IMGT convention as the region running from the second conserved V-encoded cysteine to the conserved J-encoded phenylalanine. The earlier analysis of about 570 of the donors excluded any sequence lacking an unambiguous match to a single V gene segment. An earlier analysis of roughly 590 of the donors called V segments functional above 56.7% productive rearrangements and segregating when the between-donor standard deviation exceeded 5%. A statistical classification framework was built to diagnose cytomegalovirus status from the catalog of TCR beta chain sequences. V and J gene assignment, in a later analysis, came from comparing TCR nucleotide sequences with IMGT/GENE-DB human TR gene sequences. The TCRdist pipeline was used in a later analysis to assign CDR3 sequences and most-parsimonious VDJ recombination scenarios. In a later analysis, each TCR beta chain was defined by its CDR3 amino acid sequence together with its V-gene family, and reads lacking a unique V-gene family were excluded. To address suspected cross-contamination and a sequencing artifact, a later analysis removed around 600 highly shared, low-generation-probability nucleotide sequences. In a later analysis, a clonal expansion index for each public chain was calculated from normalized within-repertoire ranks of inferred template counts. In a later analysis, generation probabilities were computed using a VDJ recombination model fitted to out-of-frame rearrangements, and the results were checked against IGoR. Hypergeometric tests were used in a later analysis to score TCR-TCR, TCR-HLA and TCR-CMV co-occurrence, with a repertoire-size bias correction applied to the TCR pairs. A later analysis estimated false discovery rates by permuting HLA or CMV assignments 20 times. In a later analysis, co-occurring TCRs were grouped with DBSCAN, and TCRdist sequence similarity was added when clustering was performed within HLA-allele-positive subsets. For co-occurrence clustering, repertoires with fewer than 30,000 or more than 120,000 public chains were excluded, along with a handful of repertoires with anomalous nucleotide sharing. TCRdb stores this immuneACCESS table with in-frame sequences only. Part of the clones is absent; in the studies checked, under half of the shortfall reflects unresolved V genes, and no reason is known for the rest. That table is the source of V, J and clone size, and D and trimming were worked out from the DNA. Within this sample are about 110,000 clones, with roughly 80% of them counted one time only. The ten largest make up approximately 6.9% of the sample.

These data are taken from a study of cytomegalovirus exposure and HLA in healthy donors (dated by TCRdb to 2016 to 2017). Study-level background: According to an earlier analysis of several hundred of the donors, some 170 million T cells yielded some 120 million unique TCR beta sequences and around 280 Gb of sequence data. An early release that covered roughly 600 HLA-typed donors contained approximately 300 gigabases of sequencing data and tens of millions of unique TCR sequences. The genetic ancestry cluster associated with self-reported Caucasian donors included 81% of the 398 genotyped donors. The study was designed to test whether signatures of past pathogen exposure could be identified by cataloging public T cell receptors. The T cell repertoires of 666 subjects were profiled by immunosequencing and related to cytomegalovirus serostatus. In addition to the first cohort of 666 subjects, a separate validation cohort of 120 different subjects was used. To predict cytomegalovirus infection status, the study brought together high-throughput TCR immunosequencing, statistical association of individual TCRs with disease status, and machine learning. In a later analysis, previously published TCR beta repertoires from roughly 710 donors were re-analyzed and high-resolution HLA genotyping was added so that TCR occurrence patterns could be studied. Rather than using new phenotypic data, the later analysis identified candidate immune exposures from TCR beta sequences and from how often those sequences occurred across donors. In an earlier analysis of more than 550 of the donors, high-throughput TCR beta sequencing was used to judge whether each TCR beta V gene segment behaved as functional or pseudogenic. Alongside the repertoire data, information on donor age, sex, ethnicity and CMV serostatus was compiled. Genome-wide SNP genotypes for about 65% of the 666 donors were used in a later genetic analysis, which treated that subset as a discovery cohort. Every repertoire in the discovery cohort had been generated on one and the same sequencing platform. Both class I and class II loci were covered by HLA typing, at four-digit resolution. Typing coverage varied by locus: roughly 629-630 donors for A, B, C, DRB1 and DQB1; under 550 for DQA1; over 600 for DPA1; fewer than 480 for DPB1. Because of strong linkage in the cohort, roughly five DR-DQ haplotypes were treated as single units for association and clustering. On average, around 230,000 unique TCR beta nucleotide sequences were sequenced per donor among several hundred genotyped donors of the cohort, with roughly 18% of those sequences being non-productive.

The CDR3, from cysteine to phenylalanine, totals 21 residues. Only CDR3 DNA remains: 63 bases, in frame from the first base. V loses 1 base, J loses 4 bases, and the germline ends lie 28 bases apart. Sequences LNHDA (CDR1) and SQIVND (CDR2) are obtained from the germline V gene (reference sequence). What the work shows at the level of the full study, not this receptor alone: A cluster of highly shared sequence variants was judged likely to be a technical artifact of the sequencing pipeline. In this cohort, only TCR beta chains were sequenced, and detectable features were limited by the absence of alpha or paired-chain data. According to a later genetic analysis, donors in an Asian-associated ancestry cluster had fewer N-insertions in productive TCRs than the roughly 670-donor mean. In an earlier analysis of some 550 of the donors, most TCR beta V segments were observed in productive rearrangements about 90% or about 30% of the time, broadly matching IMGT annotations. A later analysis found that TCR association rates varied across HLA loci, with DRB1 alleles showing the most associated TCRs and HLA-C alleles the fewest. Presence/absence analyses assumed roughly uniform sequencing depth across donors, an assumption that may not hold. Because HLA typing was unavailable for some donors at each locus, only the typed subset was used in association tests. In vitro tests confirmed that three of the cytomegalovirus-associated TCR beta chains recognize cytomegalovirus antigens. According to a later analysis, most CMV-associated TCR beta chains appeared to be HLA-restricted, and the HLA associations seemed to be driven largely by CMV exposure. Because the 87-base-pair reads could not distinguish some IMGT-functional V segments, including TRBV6-2 and TRBV6-3, those segments were excluded. Linkage disequilibrium might explain the correlated functional status among segregating V segments, but an unknown experimental factor could not be excluded. At a false discovery rate of 0.05, a later analysis linked around 15,000 TCR beta sequences to specific HLA alleles. The earlier analysis of fewer than 750 of the donors excluded roughly 17 rarely observed V segments, including chromosome 9 orphons, because counts were too low. Assigning TCR associations to individual alleles was difficult when HLA alleles, especially DR and DQ, strongly co-occurred. The authors suggested that the approach could potentially be extended to other disease states and immunological phenotypes. A total of fewer than 200 TCR beta chains were listed by the study as associated with cytomegalovirus. According to a later analysis, parvovirus B19, influenza, CMV and Epstein-Barr virus appeared linked to several top co-occurrence clusters. Compared with equally common non-associated chains, HLA-associated TCR beta chains in a later analysis were more clonally expanded and had lower generation probabilities. The classifier was reported to diagnose cytomegalovirus status with high specificity and sensitivity in both the original cohort and the validation cohort. A further reported finding was that TCR beta sequences accurately predicted the HLA-A and HLA-B alleles for most subjects in the first cohort. A later genetic analysis associated a missense DCLRE1C variant with V-gene and J-gene trimming of TCR beta chains, and an independent cohort replicated the association. Most TCR sequences were observed very rarely across donors, whereas some public TCRs were present in many individuals. Immune exposure information for the cohort was limited to CMV serostatus.

The cohort comprised some 700 healthy bone marrow donors. At the time of sampling, every cohort member was nominally healthy, though immune exposures that went unrecorded were likely present. The donor tested CMV seropositive, placing the donor among the 289 seropositive members of the cohort. A peripheral blood sample was collected from each donor, and TCR beta sequencing was performed on peripheral blood mononuclear cells. Genomic DNA was extracted from the blood cell samples with the Qiagen DNeasy Blood Extraction Kit. Sequencing used PBMCs. The TCR was taken from a man aged 30-40 years in good health and CMV-seropositive. The chain is made from TRBV19 and TRBJ2-2, with a weak D call of TRBD1 (6 bases match). The CDR3 corresponds to CASSIGLVAGVSLPSTGELFF. The base sequence is TGTGCCAGTAGTATAGGTCTAGTCGCAGGGGTAAGCCTACCTAGCACCGGGGAGCTGTTTTTT.